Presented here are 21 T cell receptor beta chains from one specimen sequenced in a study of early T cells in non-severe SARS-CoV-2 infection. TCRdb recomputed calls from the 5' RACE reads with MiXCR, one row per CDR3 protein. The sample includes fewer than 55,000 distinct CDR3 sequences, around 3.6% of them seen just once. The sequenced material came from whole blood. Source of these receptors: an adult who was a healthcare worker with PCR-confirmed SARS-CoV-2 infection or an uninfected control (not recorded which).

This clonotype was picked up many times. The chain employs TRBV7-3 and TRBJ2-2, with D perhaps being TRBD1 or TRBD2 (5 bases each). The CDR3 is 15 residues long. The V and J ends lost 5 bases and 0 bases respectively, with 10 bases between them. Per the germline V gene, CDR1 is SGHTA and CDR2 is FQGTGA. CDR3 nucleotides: TGTGCCAGCAGCCCGGGGCTAGCGAACACCGGGGAGCTGTTTTTT. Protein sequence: CASSPGLANTGELFF.

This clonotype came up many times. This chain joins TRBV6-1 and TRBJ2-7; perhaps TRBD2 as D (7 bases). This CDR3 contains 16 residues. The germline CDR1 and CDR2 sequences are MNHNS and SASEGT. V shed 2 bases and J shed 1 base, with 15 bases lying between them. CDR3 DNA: TGTGCCAGCAGTGAAAATCCGGGGGGCTCGTCCTACGAGCAGTACTTC. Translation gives CASSENPGGSSYEQYF.

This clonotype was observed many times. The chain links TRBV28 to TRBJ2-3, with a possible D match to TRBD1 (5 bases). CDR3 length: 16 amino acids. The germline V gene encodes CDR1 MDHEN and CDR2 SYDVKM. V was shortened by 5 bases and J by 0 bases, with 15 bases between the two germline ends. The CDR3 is CASSPTTETSTDTQYF. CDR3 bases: TGTGCCAGCAGTCCAACGACAGAGACTAGCACAGATACGCAGTATTTT.

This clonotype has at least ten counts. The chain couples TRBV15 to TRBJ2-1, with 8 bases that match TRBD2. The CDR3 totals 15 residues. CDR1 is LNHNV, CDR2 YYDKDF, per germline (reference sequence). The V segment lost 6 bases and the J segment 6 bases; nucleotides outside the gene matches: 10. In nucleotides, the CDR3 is TGTGCCACCAGATTCGGGAGCGGGAGCCGCAATGAGCAGTTCTTC. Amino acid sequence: CATRFGSGSRNEQFF.

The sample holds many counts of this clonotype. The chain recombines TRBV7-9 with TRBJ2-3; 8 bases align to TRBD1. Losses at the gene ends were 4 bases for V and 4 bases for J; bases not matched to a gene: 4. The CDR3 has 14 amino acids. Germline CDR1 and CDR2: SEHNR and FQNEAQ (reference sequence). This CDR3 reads CASSWGTGPDTQYF. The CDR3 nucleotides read TGTGCCAGCAGCTGGGGGACAGGACCAGATACGCAGTATTTT.

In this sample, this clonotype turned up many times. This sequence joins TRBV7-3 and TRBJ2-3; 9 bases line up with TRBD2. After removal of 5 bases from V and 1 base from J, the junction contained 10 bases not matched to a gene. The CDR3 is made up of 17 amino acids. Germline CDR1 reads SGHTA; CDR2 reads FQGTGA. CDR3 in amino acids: CASSPGGAGGGTDTQYF. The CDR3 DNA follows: TGTGCCAGCAGCCCCGGGGGAGCGGGAGGCGGCACAGATACGCAGTATTTT.

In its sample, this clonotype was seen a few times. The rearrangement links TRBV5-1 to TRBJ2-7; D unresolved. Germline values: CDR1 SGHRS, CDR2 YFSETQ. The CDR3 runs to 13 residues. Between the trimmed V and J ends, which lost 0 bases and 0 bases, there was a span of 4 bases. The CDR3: CASSLGYSYEQYF. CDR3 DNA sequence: TGCGCCAGCAGCTTGGGGTACTCCTACGAGCAGTACTTC.

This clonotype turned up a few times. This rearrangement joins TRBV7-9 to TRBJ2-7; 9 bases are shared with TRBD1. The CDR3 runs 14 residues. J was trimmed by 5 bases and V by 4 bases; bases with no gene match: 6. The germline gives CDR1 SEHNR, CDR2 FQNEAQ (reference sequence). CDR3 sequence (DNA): TGTGCCAGCAGCTGGTGGGACAGGGACGACGAGCAGTACTTC. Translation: CASSWWDRDDEQYF.

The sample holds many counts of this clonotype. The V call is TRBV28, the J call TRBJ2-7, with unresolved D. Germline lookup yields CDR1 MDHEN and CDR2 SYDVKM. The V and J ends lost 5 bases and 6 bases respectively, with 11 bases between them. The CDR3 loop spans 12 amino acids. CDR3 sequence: CASSRPPFEQYF. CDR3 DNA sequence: TGTGCCAGCAGTCGCCCGCCCTTCGAGCAGTACTTC.

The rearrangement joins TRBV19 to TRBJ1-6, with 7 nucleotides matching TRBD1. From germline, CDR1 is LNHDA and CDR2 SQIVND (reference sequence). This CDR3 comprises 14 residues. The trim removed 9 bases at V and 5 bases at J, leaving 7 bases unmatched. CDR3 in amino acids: CASDQGENNSPLHF. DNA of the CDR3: TGTGCCAGCGACCAGGGGGAGAATAATTCACCCCTCCACTTT.

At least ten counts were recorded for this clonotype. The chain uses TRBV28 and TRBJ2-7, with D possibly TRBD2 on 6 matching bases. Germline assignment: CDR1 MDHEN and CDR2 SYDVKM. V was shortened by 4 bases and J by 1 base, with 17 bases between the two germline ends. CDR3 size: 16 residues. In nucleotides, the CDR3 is TGTGCCAGCAGTTATCACCTGCGACGGGGGTCCTACGAGCAGTACTTC. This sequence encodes CASSYHLRRGSYEQYF.

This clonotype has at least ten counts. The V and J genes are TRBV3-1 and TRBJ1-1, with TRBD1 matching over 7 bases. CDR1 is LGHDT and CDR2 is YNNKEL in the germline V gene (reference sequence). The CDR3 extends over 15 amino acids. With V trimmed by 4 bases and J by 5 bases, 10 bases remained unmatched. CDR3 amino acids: CASSPSSGTDTEAFF. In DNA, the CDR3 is TGTGCCAGCAGCCCATCCTCTGGGACAGATACTGAAGCTTTCTTT.

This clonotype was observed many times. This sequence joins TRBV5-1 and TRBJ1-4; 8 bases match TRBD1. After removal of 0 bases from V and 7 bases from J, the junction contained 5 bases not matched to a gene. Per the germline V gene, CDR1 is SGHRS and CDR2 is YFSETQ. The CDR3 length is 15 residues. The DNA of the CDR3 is TGCGCCAGCAGCTTGGCAGGGGGCGCACGTGAAAAACTGTTTTTT. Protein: CASSLAGGAREKLFF. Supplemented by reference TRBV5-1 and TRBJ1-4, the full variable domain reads KAGVTQTPRYLIKTRGQQVTLSCSPISGHRSVSWYQQTPGQGLQFLFEYFSETQRNKGNFPGRFSGRQFSNSRSEMNVSTLELGDSALYLCASSLAGGAREKLFFGSGTQLSVL.

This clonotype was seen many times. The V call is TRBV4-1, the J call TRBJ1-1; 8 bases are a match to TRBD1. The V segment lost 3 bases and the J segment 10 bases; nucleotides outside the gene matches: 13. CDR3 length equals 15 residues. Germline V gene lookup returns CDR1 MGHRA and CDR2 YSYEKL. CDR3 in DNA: TGCGCCAGCAGCCATCCGGACAGGGAGGGTTTAGGAGCTTTCTTT. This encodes CASSHPDREGLGAFF.

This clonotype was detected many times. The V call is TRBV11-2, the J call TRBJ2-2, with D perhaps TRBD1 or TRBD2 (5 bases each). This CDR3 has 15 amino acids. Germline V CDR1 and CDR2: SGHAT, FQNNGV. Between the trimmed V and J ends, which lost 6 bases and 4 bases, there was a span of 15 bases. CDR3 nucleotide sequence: TGTGCCAGCAGATCGGGACCGCTTGCCACCGGGGAGCTGTTTTTT. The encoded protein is CASRSGPLATGELFF.

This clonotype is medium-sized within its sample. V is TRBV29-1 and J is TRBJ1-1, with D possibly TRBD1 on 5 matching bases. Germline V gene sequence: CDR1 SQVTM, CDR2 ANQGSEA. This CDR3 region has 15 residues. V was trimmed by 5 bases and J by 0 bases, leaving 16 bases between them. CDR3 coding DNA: TGCAGCGTTACAGGAGAGAGGGGATTGAACACTGAAGCTTTCTTT. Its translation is CSVTGERGLNTEAFF.

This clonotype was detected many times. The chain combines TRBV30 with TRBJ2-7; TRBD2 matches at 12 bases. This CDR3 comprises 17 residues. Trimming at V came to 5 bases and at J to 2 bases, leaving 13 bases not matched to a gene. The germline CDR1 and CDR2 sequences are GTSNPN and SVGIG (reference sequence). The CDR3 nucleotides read TGTGCCTGGCACTCGTGGGGGACTAGCGGGTCTGCCTACGAGCAGTACTTC. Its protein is CAWHSWGTSGSAYEQYF.

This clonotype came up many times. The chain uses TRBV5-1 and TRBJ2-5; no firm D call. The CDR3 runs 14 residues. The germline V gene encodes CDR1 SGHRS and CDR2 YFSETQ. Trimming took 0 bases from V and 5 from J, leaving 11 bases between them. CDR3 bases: TGCGCCAGCAGCTTGGTTAGCACTTCGGAGACCCAGTACTTC. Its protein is CASSLVSTSETQYF.

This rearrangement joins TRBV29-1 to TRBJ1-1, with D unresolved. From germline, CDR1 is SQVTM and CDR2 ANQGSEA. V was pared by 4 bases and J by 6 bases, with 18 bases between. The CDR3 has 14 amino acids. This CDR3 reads CSVGPNPPGSEAFF. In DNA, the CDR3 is TGCAGCGTTGGCCCGAACCCCCCAGGCTCTGAAGCTTTCTTT.

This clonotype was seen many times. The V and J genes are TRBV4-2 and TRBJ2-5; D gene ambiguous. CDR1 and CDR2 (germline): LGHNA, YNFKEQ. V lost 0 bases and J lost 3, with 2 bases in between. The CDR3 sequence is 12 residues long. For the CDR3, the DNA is TGTGCCAGCAGCCAAGATGAAGAGACCCAGTACTTC. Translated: CASSQDEETQYF.

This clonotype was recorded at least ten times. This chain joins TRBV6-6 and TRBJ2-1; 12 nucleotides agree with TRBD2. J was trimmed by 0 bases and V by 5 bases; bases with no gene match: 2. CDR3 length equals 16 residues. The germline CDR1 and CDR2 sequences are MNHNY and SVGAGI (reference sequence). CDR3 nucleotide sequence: TGTGCCAGCAGTAAGACTAGCGGGAGCTCCTACAATGAGCAGTTCTTC. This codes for CASSKTSGSSYNEQFF.